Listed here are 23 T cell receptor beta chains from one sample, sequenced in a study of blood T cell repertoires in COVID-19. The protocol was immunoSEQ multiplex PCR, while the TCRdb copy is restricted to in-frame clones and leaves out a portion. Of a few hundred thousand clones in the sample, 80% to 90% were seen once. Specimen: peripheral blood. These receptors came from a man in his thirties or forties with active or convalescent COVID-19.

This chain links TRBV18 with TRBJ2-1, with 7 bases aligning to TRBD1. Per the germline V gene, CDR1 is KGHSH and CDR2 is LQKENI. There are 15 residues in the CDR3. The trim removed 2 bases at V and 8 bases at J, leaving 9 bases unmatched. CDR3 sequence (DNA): TGTGCCAGCTCACCAAACAGGGGTGTACTCGATGAGCAGTTCTTC. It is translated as CASSPNRGVLDEQFF.

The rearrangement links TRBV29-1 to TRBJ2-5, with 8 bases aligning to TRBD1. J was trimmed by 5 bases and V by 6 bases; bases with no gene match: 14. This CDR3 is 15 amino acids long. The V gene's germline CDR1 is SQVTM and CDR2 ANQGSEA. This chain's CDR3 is CSVSVGGTGAETQYF. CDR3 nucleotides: TGCAGCGTGTCAGTTGGGGGGACAGGAGCCGAGACCCAGTACTTC.

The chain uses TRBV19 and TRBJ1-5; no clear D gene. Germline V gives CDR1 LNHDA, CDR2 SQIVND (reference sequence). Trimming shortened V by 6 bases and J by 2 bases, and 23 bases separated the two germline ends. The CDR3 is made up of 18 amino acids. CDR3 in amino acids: CASSPLDGDEGGNQPQHF. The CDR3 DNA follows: TGTGCCAGTAGCCCACTTGACGGAGATGAGGGAGGCAATCAGCCCCAGCATTTT.

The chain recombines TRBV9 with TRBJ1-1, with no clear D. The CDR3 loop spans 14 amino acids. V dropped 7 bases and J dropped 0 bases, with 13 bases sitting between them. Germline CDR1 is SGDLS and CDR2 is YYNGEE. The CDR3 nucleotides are TGTGCCAGCGCTATGGGCAGCATGAACACTGAAGCTTTCTTT. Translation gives CASAMGSMNTEAFF.

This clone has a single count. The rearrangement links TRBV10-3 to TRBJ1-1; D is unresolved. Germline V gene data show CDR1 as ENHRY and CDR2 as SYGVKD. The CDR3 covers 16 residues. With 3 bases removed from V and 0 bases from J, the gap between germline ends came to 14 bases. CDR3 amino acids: CAISDERYPMNTEAFF. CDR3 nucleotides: TGTGCCATCAGTGATGAACGGTATCCTATGAACACTGAAGCTTTCTTT.

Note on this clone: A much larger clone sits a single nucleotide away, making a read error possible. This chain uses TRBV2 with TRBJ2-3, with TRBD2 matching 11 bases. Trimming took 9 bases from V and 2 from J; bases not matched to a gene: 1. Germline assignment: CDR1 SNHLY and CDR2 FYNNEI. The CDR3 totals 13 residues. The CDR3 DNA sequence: TGTGCCAGTAGCGGGGGGGCCACAGATACGCAGTATTTT. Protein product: CASSGGATDTQYF.

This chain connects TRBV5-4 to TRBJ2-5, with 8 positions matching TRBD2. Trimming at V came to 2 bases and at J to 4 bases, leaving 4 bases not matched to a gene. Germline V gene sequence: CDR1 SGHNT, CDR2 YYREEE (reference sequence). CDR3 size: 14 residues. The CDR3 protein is CASSLSRGGETQYF. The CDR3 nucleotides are TGTGCCAGCAGCTTATCTCGGGGGGGAGAGACCCAGTACTTC.

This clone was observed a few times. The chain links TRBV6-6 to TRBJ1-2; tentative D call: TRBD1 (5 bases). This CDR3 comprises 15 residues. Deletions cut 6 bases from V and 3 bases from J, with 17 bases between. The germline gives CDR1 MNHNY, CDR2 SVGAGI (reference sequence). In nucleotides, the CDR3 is TGTGCCAGCAGCAGACCCCAAGGGACTGACTATGGCTACACCTTC. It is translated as CASSRPQGTDYGYTF.

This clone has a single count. The CDR3 nucleotides read TGTGCCAGCAGCTTAGTCTGGGGACACAGCACAGATACGCAGTATTTT. This encodes CASSLVWGHSTDTQYF. The rearrangement links TRBV7-9 to TRBJ2-3; maybe TRBD1 (6 bases). V lost 1 base and J 0 bases, leaving 11 bases between the germline ends. The CDR3 covers 16 residues. Germline values: CDR1 SEHNR, CDR2 FQNEAQ (reference sequence).

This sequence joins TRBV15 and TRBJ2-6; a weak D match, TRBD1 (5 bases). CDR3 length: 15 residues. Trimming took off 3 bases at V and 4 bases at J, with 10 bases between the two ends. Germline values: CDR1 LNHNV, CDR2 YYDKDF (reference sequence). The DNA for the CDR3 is TGTGCCACCAGCAGCAGGGTCCCCGGGGCCAACGTCCTGACTTTC. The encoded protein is CATSSRVPGANVLTF.

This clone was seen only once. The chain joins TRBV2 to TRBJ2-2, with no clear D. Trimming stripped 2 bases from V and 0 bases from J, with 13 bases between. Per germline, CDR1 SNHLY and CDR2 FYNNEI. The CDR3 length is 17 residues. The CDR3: CASSESVLGPNTGELFF. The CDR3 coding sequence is TGTGCCAGCAGTGAAAGCGTCTTGGGTCCGAACACCGGGGAGCTGTTTTTT.

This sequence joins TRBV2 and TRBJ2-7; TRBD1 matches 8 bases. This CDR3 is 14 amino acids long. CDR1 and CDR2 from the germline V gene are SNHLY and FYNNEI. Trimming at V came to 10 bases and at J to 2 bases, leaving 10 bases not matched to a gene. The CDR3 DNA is TGTGCCAACCATATCCGGGACAGGCCCTACGAGCAGTACTTC. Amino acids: CANHIRDRPYEQYF. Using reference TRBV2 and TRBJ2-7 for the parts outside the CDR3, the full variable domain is EPEVTQTPSHQVTQMGQEVILRCVPISNHLYFYWYRQILGQKVEFLVSFYNNEISEKSEIFDDQFSVERPDGSNFTLKIRSTKLEDSAMYFCANHIRDRPYEQYFGPGTRLTVT.

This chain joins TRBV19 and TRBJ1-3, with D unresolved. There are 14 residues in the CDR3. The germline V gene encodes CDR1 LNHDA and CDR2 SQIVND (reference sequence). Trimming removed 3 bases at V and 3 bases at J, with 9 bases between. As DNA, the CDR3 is TGTGCCAGTAGTATCGACTCGCTTGGAAACACCATATATTTT. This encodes CASSIDSLGNTIYF.

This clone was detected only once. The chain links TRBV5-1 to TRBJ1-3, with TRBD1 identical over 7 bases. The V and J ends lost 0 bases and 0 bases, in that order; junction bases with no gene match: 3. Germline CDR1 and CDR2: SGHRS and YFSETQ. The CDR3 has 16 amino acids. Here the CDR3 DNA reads TGCGCCAGCAGCTTGGAGACAGGGAGCTCTGGAAACACCATATATTTT. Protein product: CASSLETGSSGNTIYF.

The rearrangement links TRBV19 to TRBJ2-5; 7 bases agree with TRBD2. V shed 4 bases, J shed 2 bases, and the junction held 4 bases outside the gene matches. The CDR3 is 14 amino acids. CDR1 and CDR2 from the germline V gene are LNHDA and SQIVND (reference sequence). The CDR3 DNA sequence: TGTGCCAGTAGTAGGTGGGGGGGACAAGAGACCCAGTACTTC. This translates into CASSRWGGQETQYF.

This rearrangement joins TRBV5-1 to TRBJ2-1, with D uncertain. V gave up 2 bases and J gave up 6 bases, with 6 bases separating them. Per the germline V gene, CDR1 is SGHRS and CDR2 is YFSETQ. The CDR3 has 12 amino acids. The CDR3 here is CASSFSGNEQFF. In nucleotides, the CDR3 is TGCGCCAGCAGCTTCTCAGGCAATGAGCAGTTCTTC. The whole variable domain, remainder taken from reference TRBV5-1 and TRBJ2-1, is KAGVTQTPRYLIKTRGQQVTLSCSPISGHRSVSWYQQTPGQGLQFLFEYFSETQRNKGNFPGRFSGRQFSNSRSEMNVSTLELGDSALYLCASSFSGNEQFFGPGTRLTVL.

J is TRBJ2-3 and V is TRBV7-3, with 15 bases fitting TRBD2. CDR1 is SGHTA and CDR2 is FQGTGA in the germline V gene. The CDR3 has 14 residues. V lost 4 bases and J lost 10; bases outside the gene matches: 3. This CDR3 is CASSSGLAGGPQYF. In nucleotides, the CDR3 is TGTGCCAGCAGCTCGGGACTAGCGGGGGGCCCGCAGTATTTT.

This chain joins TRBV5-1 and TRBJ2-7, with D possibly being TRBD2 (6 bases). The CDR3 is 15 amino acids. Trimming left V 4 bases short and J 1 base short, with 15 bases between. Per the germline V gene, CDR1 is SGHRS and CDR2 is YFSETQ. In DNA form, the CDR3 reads TGCGCCAGCAGCGCGGGGACTCGGCGGTCCTACGAGCAGTACTTC. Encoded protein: CASSAGTRRSYEQYF.

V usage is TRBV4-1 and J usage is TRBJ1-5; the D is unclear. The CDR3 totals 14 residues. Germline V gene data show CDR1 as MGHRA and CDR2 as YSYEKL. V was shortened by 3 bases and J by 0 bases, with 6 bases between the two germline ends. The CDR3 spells CASSHGGSNQPQHF. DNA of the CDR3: TGCGCCAGCAGCCACGGAGGTAGCAATCAGCCCCAGCATTTT.

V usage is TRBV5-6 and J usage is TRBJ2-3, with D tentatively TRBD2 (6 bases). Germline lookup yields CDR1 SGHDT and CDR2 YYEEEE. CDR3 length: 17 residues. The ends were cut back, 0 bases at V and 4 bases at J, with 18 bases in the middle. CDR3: CASSLVFMAGRPDTQYF. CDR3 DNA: TGTGCCAGCAGCTTGGTCTTTATGGCGGGGAGGCCAGATACGCAGTATTTT.

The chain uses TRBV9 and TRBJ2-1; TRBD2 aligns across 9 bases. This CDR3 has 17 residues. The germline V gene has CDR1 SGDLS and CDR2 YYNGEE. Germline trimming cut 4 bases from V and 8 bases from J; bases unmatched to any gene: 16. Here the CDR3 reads CASSSSQGRGGADEQFF. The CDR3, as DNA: TGTGCCAGCAGCAGCTCTCAAGGACGCGGGGGGGCTGATGAGCAGTTCTTC.

The CDR3 loop reads CASSQDLADYHGYTF. The CDR3 DNA reads TGCGCCAGCAGCCAAGATCTGGCAGACTATCATGGCTACACCTTC. V is TRBV4-1 and J is TRBJ1-2; no reliable D call. Between the trimmed V and J ends, which lost 0 bases and 6 bases, there was a span of 14 bases. This CDR3 spans 15 amino acids. Germline V CDR1 and CDR2: MGHRA, YSYEKL.

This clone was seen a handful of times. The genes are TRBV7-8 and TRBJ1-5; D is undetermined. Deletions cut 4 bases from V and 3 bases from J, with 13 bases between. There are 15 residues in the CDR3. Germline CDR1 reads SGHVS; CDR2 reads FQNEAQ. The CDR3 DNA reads TGTGCCAGCAGCTCTGGGTCGGGGTCCAATCAGCCCCAGCATTTT. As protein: CASSSGSGSNQPQHF.